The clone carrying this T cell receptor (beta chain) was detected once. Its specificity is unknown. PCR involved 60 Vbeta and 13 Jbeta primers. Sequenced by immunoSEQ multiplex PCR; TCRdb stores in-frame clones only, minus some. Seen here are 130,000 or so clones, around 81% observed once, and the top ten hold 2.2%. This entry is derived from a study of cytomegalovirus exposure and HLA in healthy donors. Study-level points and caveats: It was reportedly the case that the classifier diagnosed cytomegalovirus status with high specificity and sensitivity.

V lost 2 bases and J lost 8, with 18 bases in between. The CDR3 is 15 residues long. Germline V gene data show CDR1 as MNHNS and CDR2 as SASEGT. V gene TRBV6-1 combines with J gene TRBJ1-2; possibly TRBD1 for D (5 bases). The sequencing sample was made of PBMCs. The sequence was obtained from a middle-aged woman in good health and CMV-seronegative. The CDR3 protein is CASSEPSTGLGGYTF. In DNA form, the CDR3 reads TGTGCCAGCAGTGAACCCAGTACAGGATTGGGCGGCTACACCTTC.